This T cell receptor beta chain was obtained from a study of OX40 agonist ivuxolimab in advanced cancers. Study overall: Hepatocellular carcinoma, melanoma, renal cell or head and neck cancer affected the dose-escalation patients.

As to this clone: As yet, its antigen is unknown.

General observations from the study: Doses of 0.1 to 3.0 mg/kg were accompanied by clonal expansion of CD4+ and CD8+ blood T cells by week 6.

TCRdb's copy holds only in-frame clones and misses some; the assay was immunoSEQ multiplex PCR. The sample lists tens of thousands of clones; around 90% were seen once. There are 14 residues in the CDR3. Looked up from germline, CDR1 is MNHEY and CDR2 is SMNVEV (reference sequence). V was pared by 5 bases and J by 7 bases, with 15 bases between. The source material was CD4+ or CD8+ T cells sorted from blood, sampled in a trial of the OX40 agonist ivuxolimab. The source of this sequence is an adult with an advanced solid tumor such as melanoma, head and neck, liver or kidney cancer. The J gene is TRBJ2-1, the V gene TRBV27; the D is unclear. The CDR3 sequence is CASSPLEVLNEQFF. The CDR3, as DNA: TGTGCCAGCAGTCCCCTCGAAGTACTAAATGAGCAGTTCTTC.